The sequence of this TCR beta chain was determined in a study of CD8 T cells in Susac syndrome. This clonotype came up once. With random hexamers, about 0.5 to 1 ug RNA was reverse transcribed. Across 54 Vbeta and 13 Jbeta, immunoSEQ multiplex PCR amplified TCR beta CDR3. MiXCR, run by TCRdb on the immunoSEQ multiplex PCR reads, gives a single entry per CDR3 protein. The table lists tens of thousands of distinct CDR3 sequences, about 96% of them singletons. With 6 bases removed from V and 1 base from J, the gap between germline ends came to 11 bases. Germline V gene lookup returns CDR1 SGDLS and CDR2 YYNGEE. The CDR3 totals 15 residues.

The chain carries TRBV9 and TRBJ2-6, with a weak D call TRBD1 (6 bases). Source material: CD8+ T cells from PBMCs. The sequence was obtained from a human donor with Susac syndrome. CDR3 DNA sequence: TGTGCCAGCACCCCAGACAGGTCTGGGGCCAACGTCCTGACTTTC. This gives the protein CASTPDRSGANVLTF.